This T cell receptor (beta chain) was sequenced during a study of OX40 agonist ivuxolimab in advanced cancers. CDR1 and CDR2 from the germline V gene are SGHNT and YYREEE (reference sequence). Trimming stripped 1 base from V and 0 bases from J, with 7 bases between. This CDR3 comprises 14 residues. Generated by immunoSEQ multiplex PCR, the TCRdb table keeps only in-frame clones and is missing some. This table holds fewer than 40,000 clones, 65% to 90% found once. The chain joins TRBV5-4 to TRBJ2-5; possible D gene TRBD1, 5 bases. This TCR was recovered from an adult with an advanced solid tumor such as melanoma, head and neck, liver or kidney cancer. Sequencing was performed on CD4+ or CD8+ T cells sorted from blood, taken in a trial of the OX40 agonist ivuxolimab. CDR3 loop: CASSLNRNQETQYF. CDR3 nucleotides: TGTGCCAGCAGCTTGAACAGGAACCAAGAGACCCAGTACTTC.